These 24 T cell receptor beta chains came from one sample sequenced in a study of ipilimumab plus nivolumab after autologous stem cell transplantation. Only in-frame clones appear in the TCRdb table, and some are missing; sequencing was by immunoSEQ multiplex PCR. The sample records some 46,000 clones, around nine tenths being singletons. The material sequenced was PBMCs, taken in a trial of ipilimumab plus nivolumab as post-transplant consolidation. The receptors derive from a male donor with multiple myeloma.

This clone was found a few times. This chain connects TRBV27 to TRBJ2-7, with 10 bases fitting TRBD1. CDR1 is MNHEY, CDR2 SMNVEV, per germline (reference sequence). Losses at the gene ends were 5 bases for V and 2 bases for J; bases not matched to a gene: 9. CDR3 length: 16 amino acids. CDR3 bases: TGTGCCAGCAGTCTACAAACCGGGACAGGGGCCTACGAGCAGTACTTC. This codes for CASSLQTGTGAYEQYF.

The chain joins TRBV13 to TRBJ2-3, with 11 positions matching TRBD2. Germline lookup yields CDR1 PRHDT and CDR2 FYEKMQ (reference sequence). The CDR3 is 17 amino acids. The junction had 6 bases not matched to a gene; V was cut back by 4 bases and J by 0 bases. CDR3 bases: TGTGCCAGCAGCTCCCGGACTAGCGGGTTTAGCACAGATACGCAGTATTTT. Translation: CASSSRTSGFSTDTQYF.

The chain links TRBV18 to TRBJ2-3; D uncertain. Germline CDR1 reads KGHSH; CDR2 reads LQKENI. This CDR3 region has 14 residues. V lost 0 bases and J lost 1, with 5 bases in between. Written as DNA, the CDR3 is TGTGCCAGCTCACCACCAACCGGCACAGATACGCAGTATTTT. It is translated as CASSPPTGTDTQYF.

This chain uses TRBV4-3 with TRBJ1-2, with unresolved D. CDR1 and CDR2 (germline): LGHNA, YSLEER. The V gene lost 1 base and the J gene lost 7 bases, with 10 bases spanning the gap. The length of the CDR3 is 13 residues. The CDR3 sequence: CASSQGTWGGYTF. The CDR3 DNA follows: TGCGCCAGCAGCCAAGGGACCTGGGGTGGCTACACCTTC.

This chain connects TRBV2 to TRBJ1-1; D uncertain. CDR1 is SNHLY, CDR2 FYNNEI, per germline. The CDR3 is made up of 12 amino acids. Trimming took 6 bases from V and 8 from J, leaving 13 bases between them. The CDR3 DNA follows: TGTGCCAGCAGGTTTTTGGGGAGAGAAGCTTTCTTT. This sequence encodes CASRFLGREAFF.

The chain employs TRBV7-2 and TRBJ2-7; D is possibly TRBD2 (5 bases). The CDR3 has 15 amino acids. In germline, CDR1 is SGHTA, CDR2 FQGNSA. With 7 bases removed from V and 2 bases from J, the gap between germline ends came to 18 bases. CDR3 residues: CASTLGGGRTYEQYF. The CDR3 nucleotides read TGTGCCAGCACCCTAGGAGGAGGACGGACCTACGAGCAGTACTTC.

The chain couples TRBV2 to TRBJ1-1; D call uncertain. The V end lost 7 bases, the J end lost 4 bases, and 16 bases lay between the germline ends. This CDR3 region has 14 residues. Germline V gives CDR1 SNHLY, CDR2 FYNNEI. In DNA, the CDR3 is TGTGCCAGCACTATGCGGGCGCGGGGCACTGAAGCTTTCTTT. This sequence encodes CASTMRARGTEAFF.

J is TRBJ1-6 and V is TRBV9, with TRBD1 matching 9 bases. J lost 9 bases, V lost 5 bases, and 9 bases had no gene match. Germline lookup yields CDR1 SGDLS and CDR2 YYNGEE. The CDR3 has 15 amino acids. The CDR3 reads CASRRRGTGSSPLHF. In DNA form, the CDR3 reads TGTGCCAGCAGACGCCGGGGGACAGGGAGTTCACCCCTCCACTTT.

CDR3 sequence reads: CASSVGTGGTGNTIYF. In DNA, the CDR3 is TGTGCCAGCAGCGTAGGGACAGGGGGTACTGGAAACACCATATATTTT. The gene calls are TRBV9 and TRBJ1-3; 10 nucleotides align to TRBD1. Germline CDR1 and CDR2: SGDLS and YYNGEE. Germline trimming cut 0 bases from V and 2 bases from J; bases unmatched to any gene: 2. This CDR3 has 16 residues.

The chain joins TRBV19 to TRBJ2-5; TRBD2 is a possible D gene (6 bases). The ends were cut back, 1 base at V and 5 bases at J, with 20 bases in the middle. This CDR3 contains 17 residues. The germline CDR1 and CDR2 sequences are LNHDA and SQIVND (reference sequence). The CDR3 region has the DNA TGTGCCAGTAGTATAGGGAGGGGTAGCGGATCTCGGGAGACCCAGTACTTC. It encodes CASSIGRGSGSRETQYF.

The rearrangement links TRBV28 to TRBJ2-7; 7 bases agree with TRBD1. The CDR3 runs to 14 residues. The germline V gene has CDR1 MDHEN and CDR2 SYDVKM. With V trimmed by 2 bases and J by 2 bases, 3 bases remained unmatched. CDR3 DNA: TGTGCCAGCAGTTTAGGGACAGCGACCTACGAGCAGTACTTC. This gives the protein CASSLGTATYEQYF.

CDR3 region: CASSSQATNSPLHF. CDR3 DNA sequence: TGTGCCAGCAGCTCCCAGGCTACGAATTCACCCCTCCACTTT. J is TRBJ1-6 and V is TRBV7-9; no definite D call. The V gene's germline CDR1 is SEHNR and CDR2 FQNEAQ (reference sequence). Trimming took 4 bases from V and 7 from J, leaving 11 bases between them. The CDR3 consists of 14 residues.

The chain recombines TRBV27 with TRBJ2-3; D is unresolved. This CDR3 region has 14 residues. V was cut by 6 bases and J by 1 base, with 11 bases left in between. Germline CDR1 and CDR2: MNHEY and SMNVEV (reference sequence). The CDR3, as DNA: TGTGCCAGCAGCACCGGGCTACGCACAGATACGCAGTATTTT. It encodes CASSTGLRTDTQYF.

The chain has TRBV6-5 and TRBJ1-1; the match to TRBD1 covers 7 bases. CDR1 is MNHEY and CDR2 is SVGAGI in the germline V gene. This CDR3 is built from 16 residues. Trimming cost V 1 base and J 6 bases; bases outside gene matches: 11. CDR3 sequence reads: CASSYYRGPKESEAFF. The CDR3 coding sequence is TGTGCCAGCAGTTACTATAGGGGGCCCAAGGAATCTGAAGCTTTCTTT.

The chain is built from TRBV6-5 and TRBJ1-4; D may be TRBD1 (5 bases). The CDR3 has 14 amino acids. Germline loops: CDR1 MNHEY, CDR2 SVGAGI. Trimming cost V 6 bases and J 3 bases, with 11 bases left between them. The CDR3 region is CASRTGTSNEKLFF. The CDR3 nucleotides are TGTGCCAGCAGAACCGGGACCTCTAATGAAAAACTGTTTTTT.

The CDR3 sequence is CASSLDPSGHKLYEQYF. CDR3 DNA sequence: TGTGCCAGCAGCTTAGATCCTAGCGGGCATAAACTATACGAGCAGTACTTC. The chain uses TRBV7-2 and TRBJ2-7, with 8 bases that match TRBD2. Germline V lookup: CDR1 SGHTA, CDR2 FQGNSA. The ends lost 1 base at V and 4 bases at J; junction bases unmatched: 12. The CDR3 totals 17 residues.

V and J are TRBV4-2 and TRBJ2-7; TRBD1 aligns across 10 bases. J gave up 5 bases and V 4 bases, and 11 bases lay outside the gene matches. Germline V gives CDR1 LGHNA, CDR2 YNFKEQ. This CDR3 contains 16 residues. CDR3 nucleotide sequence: TGTGCCAGCAGCCCAACCCCGGGACAGGGGCTCCACGAGCAGTACTTC. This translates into CASSPTPGQGLHEQYF.

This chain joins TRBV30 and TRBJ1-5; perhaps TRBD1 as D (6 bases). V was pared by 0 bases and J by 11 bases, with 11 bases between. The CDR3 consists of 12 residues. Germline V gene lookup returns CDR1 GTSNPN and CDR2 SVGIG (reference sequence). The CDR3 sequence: CAWSVRGGSQHF. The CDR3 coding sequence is TGTGCCTGGAGTGTTAGAGGGGGGTCCCAGCATTTT.

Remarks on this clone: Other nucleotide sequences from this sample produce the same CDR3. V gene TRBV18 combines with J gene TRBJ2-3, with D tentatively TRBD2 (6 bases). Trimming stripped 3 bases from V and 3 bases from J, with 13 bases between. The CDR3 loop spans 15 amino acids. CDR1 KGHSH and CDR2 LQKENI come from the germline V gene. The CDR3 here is CASSPLQGRTDTQYF. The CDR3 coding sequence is TGTGCCAGCTCACCGCTCCAAGGGAGGACAGATACGCAGTATTTT.

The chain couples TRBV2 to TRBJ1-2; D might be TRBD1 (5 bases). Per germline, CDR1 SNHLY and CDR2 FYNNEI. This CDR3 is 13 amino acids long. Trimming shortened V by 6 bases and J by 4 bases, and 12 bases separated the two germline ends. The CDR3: CASRWDLVYGYTF. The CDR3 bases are TGTGCCAGCAGGTGGGACCTCGTCTATGGCTACACCTTC.

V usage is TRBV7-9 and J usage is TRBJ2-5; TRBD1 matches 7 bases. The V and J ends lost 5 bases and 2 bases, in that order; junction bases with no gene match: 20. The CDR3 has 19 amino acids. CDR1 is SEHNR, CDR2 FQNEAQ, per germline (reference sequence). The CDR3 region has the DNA TGTGCCAGCAGCGGATTCAGTCGCGTCCGGGACAGCTTACAAGAGACCCAGTACTTC. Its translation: CASSGFSRVRDSLQETQYF.

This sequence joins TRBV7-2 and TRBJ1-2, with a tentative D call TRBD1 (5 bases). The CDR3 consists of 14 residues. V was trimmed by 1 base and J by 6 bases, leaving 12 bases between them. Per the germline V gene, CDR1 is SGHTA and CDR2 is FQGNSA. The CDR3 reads CASSLERGVNGYTF. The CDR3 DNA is TGTGCCAGCAGCTTAGAACGGGGGGTGAATGGCTACACCTTC.

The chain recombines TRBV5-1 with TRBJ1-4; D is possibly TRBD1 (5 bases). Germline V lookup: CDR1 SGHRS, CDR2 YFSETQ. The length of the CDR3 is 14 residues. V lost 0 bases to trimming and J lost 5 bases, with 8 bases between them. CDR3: CASSLAGANEKLFF. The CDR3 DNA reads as TGCGCCAGCAGCTTGGCCGGGGCAAATGAAAAACTGTTTTTT.

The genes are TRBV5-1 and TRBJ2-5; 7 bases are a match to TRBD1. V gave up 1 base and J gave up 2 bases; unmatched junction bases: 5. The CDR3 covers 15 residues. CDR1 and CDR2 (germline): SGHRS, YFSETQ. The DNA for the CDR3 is TGCGCCAGCAGCTTGCAGGGGGTTGGTCAAGAGACCCAGTACTTC. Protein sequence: CASSLQGVGQETQYF.